A single sample gave rise to the 10 T cell receptor beta chains below, sequenced in a study of T-cell reconstitution after alpha-beta-depleted transplantation in children. The library targeted TCRbeta and was prepared with unique molecular identifiers. One entry per CDR3 protein results from TCRdb running MiXCR on the PCR reads. Of a few hundred thousand distinct CDR3 sequences in the sample, roughly a tenth are singletons; the top ten hold approximately 7.6%. The sequences come from PBMCs, collected before TCRalphabeta/CD19-depleted stem cell transplant. These receptors were collected from a boy younger than two with acute myeloid leukemia, due to receive a stem cell transplant.

This clonotype turned up a few times. This chain joins TRBV29-1 and TRBJ1-6; TRBD1 matches 9 bases. The CDR3 is made up of 14 amino acids. Germline V gene data show CDR1 as SQVTM and CDR2 as ANQGSEA. The V gene end was trimmed by 5 bases and the J gene end by 6 bases; junction bases not matched to a gene: 5. CDR3 in amino acids: CSVRGDRANSPLHF. The DNA for the CDR3 is TGCAGCGTTCGAGGGGACAGGGCTAATTCACCCCTCCACTTT.

There are many counts of this clonotype. V is TRBV11-1 and J is TRBJ1-1; 8 bases line up with TRBD1. This CDR3 has 14 amino acids. The V segment lost 5 bases and the J segment 8 bases; nucleotides outside the gene matches: 10. CDR1 is SGHAT, CDR2 FQDESV, per germline (reference sequence). The CDR3 protein is CASSPPRRGPEAFF. The CDR3 DNA reads TGTGCCAGCAGCCCTCCCCGCAGGGGGCCGGAAGCTTTCTTT. Variable domain in full (rest from reference TRBV11-1 and TRBJ1-1): EAEVAQSPRYKITEKSQAVAFWCDPISGHATLYWYRQILGQGPELLVQFQDESVVDDSQLPKDRFSAERLKGVDSTLKIQPAELGDSAMYLCASSPPRRGPEAFFGQGTRLTVV.

The chain carries TRBV10-3 and TRBJ1-1; perhaps TRBD1 as D (6 bases). The germline V gene has CDR1 ENHRY and CDR2 SYGVKD. CDR3 length: 12 amino acids. The V gene lost 9 bases and the J gene lost 2 bases, with 10 bases spanning the gap. As DNA, the CDR3 is TGTGCCATTAGGACAGTCAACACTGAAGCTTTCTTT. Its translation: CAIRTVNTEAFF.

This clonotype has only a few counts. In DNA form, the CDR3 reads TGTGCCATCAGTGATTCTACAGGGTCTGAAAAACTGTTTTTT. This gives the protein CAISDSTGSEKLFF. The rearrangement uses TRBV10-3 and TRBJ1-4; D may be TRBD1 (6 bases). The CDR3 consists of 14 residues. The germline V gene has CDR1 ENHRY and CDR2 SYGVKD. V was clipped by 3 bases and J by 7 bases, with 12 bases between them.

This clonotype has a handful of counts. The J gene is TRBJ2-4, the V gene TRBV5-4; 8 positions agree with TRBD1. Germline values: CDR1 SGHNT, CDR2 YYREEE (reference sequence). The CDR3 contains 13 residues. Unmatched junction bases numbered 3, after V lost 4 bases and J lost 6 bases. The CDR3, as DNA: TGTGCCAGCAGCCCTGGACAGGGAAACATTCAGTACTTC. Its translation: CASSPGQGNIQYF.

The rearrangement links TRBV6-4 to TRBJ2-1, with TRBD2 identical over 13 bases. This CDR3 comprises 13 residues. After removal of 5 bases from V and 15 bases from J, the junction contained 7 bases not matched to a gene. Germline values: CDR1 MRHNA, CDR2 SNTAGT. For the CDR3, the DNA is TGTGCCAGCAGTCCGAACGGACTAGCGGGGGTGTTCTTC. Amino acid sequence: CASSPNGLAGVFF.

This clonotype was detected a few times. The chain recombines TRBV24-1 with TRBJ2-5; D is ambiguous. The CDR3 length is 15 residues. In germline, CDR1 is KGHDR, CDR2 SFDVKD. V was clipped by 2 bases and J by 6 bases, with 15 bases between them. The CDR3 DNA sequence: TGTGCCACCAGTGATTCCCGTAGCCCCGTTCAGACCCAGTACTTC. Amino acids: CATSDSRSPVQTQYF.

The sample holds many counts of this clonotype. The rearrangement uses TRBV5-1 and TRBJ1-1; perhaps TRBD1 as D (6 bases). The CDR3 length is 18 residues. Trimming took 2 bases from V and 1 from J, leaving 21 bases between them. The germline CDR1 and CDR2 sequences are SGHRS and YFSETQ. DNA of the CDR3: TGCGCCAGCAGCTTTTCGTCGGACAGAGTCTTCCGGAACACTGAAGCTTTCTTT. This translates into CASSFSSDRVFRNTEAFF.

The CDR3 region has the DNA TGTGCCAGCCAGCAACAATGGGGGAGCTCCTACAATGAGCAGTTCTTC. Translating it yields CASQQQWGSSYNEQFF. The rearrangement links TRBV12-3 or TRBV12-4 to TRBJ2-1; D may be TRBD1 or TRBD2 (5 bases each). This CDR3 has 16 residues. Trimming cost V 8 bases and J 0 bases, with 17 bases left between them.

This clonotype was recorded only once. A read error may explain this, as a much larger clone is one base away. This sequence joins TRBV20-1 and TRBJ2-7; D may correspond to TRBD1 or TRBD2 (5 bases each). Germline loops: CDR1 DFQATT, CDR2 SNEGSKA (reference sequence). V gave up 2 bases and J gave up 6 bases, with 17 bases separating them. CDR3 length: 14 residues. The CDR3 nucleotides read TGCAGTGCTAGACCCTTGGACACGGGAAGCGAGCAGTACTTC. Its translation: CSARPLDTGSEQYF.